The present T cell receptor beta chain was sequenced within a study of blood T cells in healthy people across ages. Study as a whole: About one barcoded TCR beta cDNA was captured per two T cells. Study results and limitations: The study lacked donor CMV status, which possibly confounded expanded clonotype changes. It was held that the diversity estimates obtained from one million T cells were underestimates.

V gave up 6 bases and J gave up 9 bases, with 18 bases separating them. The CDR3 has 13 amino acids. CDR1 and CDR2 from the germline V gene are DFQATT and SNEGSKA (reference sequence). This clonotype occurred once. Its antigen remains unidentified. A second about 6 to 12 cycle PCR used barcoded and J-beta primers. TCRdb re-derived calls from the 5' RACE reads in MiXCR, one entry per CDR3 protein. The top ten clones hold 7% to 9.5% of a sample with some 1.4 million distinct CDR3 sequences, around 39% of them seen once. Sequencing was done on a sample of blood. The TCR originated in a woman younger than 35 in good health. The chain uses TRBV20-1 and TRBJ1-5; a weak D match, TRBD1 (6 bases). CDR3 protein: CSAPDQTGRPQHF. The CDR3 DNA sequence: TGCAGTGCCCCCGACCAGACAGGCAGGCCCCAGCATTTT.